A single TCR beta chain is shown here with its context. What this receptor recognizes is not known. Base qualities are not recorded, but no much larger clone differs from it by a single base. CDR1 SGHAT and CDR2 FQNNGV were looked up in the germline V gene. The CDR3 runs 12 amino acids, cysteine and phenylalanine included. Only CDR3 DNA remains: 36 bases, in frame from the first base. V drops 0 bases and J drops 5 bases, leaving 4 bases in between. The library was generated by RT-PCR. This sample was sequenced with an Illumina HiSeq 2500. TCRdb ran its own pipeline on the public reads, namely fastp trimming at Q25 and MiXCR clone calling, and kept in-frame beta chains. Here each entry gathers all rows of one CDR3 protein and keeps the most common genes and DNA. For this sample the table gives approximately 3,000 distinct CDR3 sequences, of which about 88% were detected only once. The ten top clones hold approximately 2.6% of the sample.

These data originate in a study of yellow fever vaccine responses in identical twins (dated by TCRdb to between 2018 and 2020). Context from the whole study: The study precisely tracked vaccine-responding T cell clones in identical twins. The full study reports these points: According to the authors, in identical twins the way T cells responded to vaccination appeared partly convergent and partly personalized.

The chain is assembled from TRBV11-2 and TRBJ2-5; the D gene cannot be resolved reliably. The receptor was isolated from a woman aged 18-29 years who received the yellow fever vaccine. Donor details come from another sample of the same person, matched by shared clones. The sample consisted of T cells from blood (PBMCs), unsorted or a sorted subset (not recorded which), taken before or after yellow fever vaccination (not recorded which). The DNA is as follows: TGTGCCAGCAGCTTAGACGGGGAGACCCAGTACTTC. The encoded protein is CASSLDGETQYF.